This TCR beta chain appears in the sequencing data of a study of blood T cell repertoires in COVID-19. Sequenced by immunoSEQ multiplex PCR; TCRdb stores in-frame clones only, minus some. In the table there are approximately 180,000 clones, 85% to 90% of which are singletons. The specimen was PBMCs or T cells enriched from blood (not recorded which). The source of this sequence is a woman between 40 and 50 years old with acute COVID-19.

CDR3 sequence: CASRIGTDMNTEAFF. The CDR3 region has the DNA TGTGCCAGCAGGATCGGGACAGACATGAACACTGAAGCTTTCTTT. The V and J genes are TRBV6-5 and TRBJ1-1; 7 positions match TRBD1. With 6 bases clipped from V and 0 bases from J, the junction kept 7 bases outside the gene matches. The germline CDR1 and CDR2 sequences are MNHEY and SVGAGI. The length of the CDR3 is 15 residues.